This T cell receptor beta chain was sequenced during a study of brain T cells in children with intractable seizures. Study observations and caveats: Viral specificity was inferred only from CDR3 similarity; HCMV serostatus was unknown. Clones missing pre-surgery may reflect undersampling of that blood sample.

This clone was detected only once. The antigen remains unidentified. Specified time point: blood from clinic visit 5 months post-surgery; TSC patient then seizure free. Sequencing was limited to surgery cases with top T cell transcript signatures in brain tissue. At least one anti-epileptic drug was given before surgery. TCRdb's copy holds only in-frame clones and misses some; the assay was immunoSEQ multiplex PCR. The sample holds 300,000 to 400,000 clones; 93% are singletons and the top ten take approximately 5%. The TCR sequence derives from a boy in the first two years of life with tuberous sclerosis and intractable seizures. This material consisted of peripheral blood, taken more than 4 months after surgery.

The CDR3 sequence is CASSISGASGPNSPLHF. DNA for the CDR3: TGTGCCAGTAGTATCTCTGGGGCATCAGGGCCTAATTCACCCCTCCACTTT. The V gene is TRBV19, the J gene TRBJ1-6; the D gene is possibly TRBD1 (5 bases). V lost 3 bases and J lost 6, with 18 bases in between. Germline-derived CDR1 and CDR2 are LNHDA and SQIVND (reference sequence). This CDR3 is 17 amino acids long.